The clone carrying this T cell receptor (beta chain) was seen a handful of times. The data derive from a study of human T cells and chemical hapten exposure. Time point in this sample: pre-sensitization, week 0. Treatment indicated: therapeutic diphenylcyclopropenone sensitization with weekly scalp DPC. TCRdb redid the calling of the RACE reads with MiXCR, one entry per CDR3 protein. The sample has about 42,000 distinct CDR3 sequences; around 11% are singletons. The sequence was collected from a woman aged 30 to 39 with alopecia areata. Some clones in this sample may be carry-over from other donors' samples. The specimen comprised whole blood, sampled in connection with sensitization to the hapten diphenylcyclopropenone (DPC).

CDR3 coding DNA: TGTGCCAGCAGAGAGACAGGGGGGCCCTACGAGCAGTACTTC. This translates into CASRETGGPYEQYF. The V call is TRBV28, the J call TRBJ2-7, with 9 nucleotides matching TRBD1. Germline V gives CDR1 MDHEN, CDR2 SYDVKM. The length of the CDR3 is 14 residues. With 6 bases clipped from V and 2 bases from J, the junction kept 5 bases outside the gene matches.